One T cell receptor beta chain is described in this entry. As yet, its antigen is unknown. V shed 5 bases, J shed 5 bases, and the junction held 9 bases outside the gene matches. CDR1 and CDR2 from the germline V gene are SEHNR and FQNEAQ (reference sequence). The CDR3 length is 15 residues. The sample belongs to a study of radiotherapy plus CTLA-4 blockade in lung cancer. Whole-study results and caveats: Subsequent to radiotherapy plus ipilimumab, tumor-derived TCR clones underwent expansion in blood. The authors reported that early blood T cell clone dynamics, with interferon-beta, best predicted response.

Sequenced by immunoSEQ multiplex PCR; TCRdb stores in-frame clones only, minus some. This sample has 90,000 to 95,000 clones; around four fifths occur once, and the top ten carry around 0.78%. Sequenced here: peripheral blood, sampled from a patient treated with radiotherapy plus ipilimumab. The sequence came from a human donor with non-small cell lung cancer who had stable disease on radiotherapy plus ipilimumab. This chain uses TRBV7-9 with TRBJ1-1; 9 nucleotides match TRBD1. CDR3 sequence (DNA): TGTGCCAGCAGCACACAGACAGGGGGAAATACTGAAGCTTTCTTT. Its protein is CASSTQTGGNTEAFF.